This T cell receptor beta chain came from a study of spatial heterogeneity in lung cancer. At the level of the study: Follow-up PBMC specimens underwent sequencing when available; their median timing was roughly two years after resection.

This clonotype was observed many times. V was trimmed by 7 bases and J by 5 bases, leaving 14 bases between them. Germline V gene lookup returns CDR1 SQVTM and CDR2 ANQGSEA. The CDR3 runs to 13 residues. Described time point: blood at routine non-recurrence follow-up after resection. Extraction of whole RNA from tumor, nontumor lung or frozen PBMC preceded unsorted sequencing. MiXCR was run by TCRdb on the 5' RACE reads, yielding one entry per CDR3 protein. The top ten clones hold about 9% of a sample with under 45,000 distinct CDR3 sequences, about 7.6% of them seen once. The TCR originated in a male donor with early-stage non-small cell lung cancer. Sequences were derived from PBMCs, sampled at follow-up. The genes are TRBV29-1 and TRBJ2-2; no definite D call. The CDR3 nucleotides read TGCAGCGCTACCGGGTCCCAAACCGGGGAGCTGTTTTTT. This gives the protein CSATGSQTGELFF.